Below, 29 T cell receptor beta chains from the same sample are listed, as sequenced in a study of a mutant IDH1 vaccine in newly diagnosed glioma. The table came from immunoSEQ multiplex PCR; TCRdb's copy has only in-frame clones and leaves some out. Among about 56,000 clones, about four fifths were seen once, and the ten largest hold more than 3%. This sample's time point: week 47, end of study. Each dose of the vaccine consisted of 300 ug of mutant IDH1 20-mer peptide, with topical imiquimod. These TCRs' antigens remain unknown. The material sequenced was PBMCs, taken from a glioma patient whose treatment included an IDH1 peptide vaccine. These receptors all come from a woman in her fifties or sixties with glioma.

V and J are TRBV5-1 and TRBJ1-1; 8 bases are shared with TRBD1. The V gene end was trimmed by 4 bases and the J gene end by 1 base; junction bases not matched to a gene: 3. The germline gives CDR1 SGHRS, CDR2 YFSETQ. CDR3 length: 14 residues. The CDR3 here is CASSVGQGNTEAFF. For the CDR3, the DNA is TGCGCCAGCAGCGTAGGACAGGGGAACACTGAAGCTTTCTTT.

The gene calls are TRBV14 and TRBJ2-7; possible D gene TRBD1, 6 bases. Germline V gives CDR1 SGHDN, CDR2 FVKESK. V shed 4 bases and J shed 3 bases, with 25 bases lying between them. This CDR3 spans 18 amino acids. CDR3 sequence reads: CASSRGSDPGHRYYEQYF. The CDR3 nucleotides read TGTGCCAGCAGCCGTGGTTCAGATCCGGGACACAGGTACTACGAGCAGTACTTC.

This chain links TRBV4-1 with TRBJ2-3; D might be TRBD1 or TRBD2, each matching 6 bases. Germline CDR1 reads MGHRA; CDR2 reads YSYEKL. Trimming stripped 2 bases from V and 1 base from J, with 13 bases between. The CDR3 covers 16 residues. The DNA for the CDR3 is TGCGCCAGCAGCCAATTTGGGGGGCACGGCACAGATACGCAGTATTTT. It codes for CASSQFGGHGTDTQYF.

This sequence joins TRBV6-1 and TRBJ2-3; 7 bases line up with TRBD1. This CDR3 is built from 16 residues. CDR1 MNHNS and CDR2 SASEGT come from the germline V gene. V shed 4 bases and J 2 bases; nucleotides not matched to a gene: 9. CDR3 bases: TGTGCCAGCAGTGTAGCGAGACAGGGACCCACAGATACGCAGTATTTT. As protein: CASSVARQGPTDTQYF.

The chain employs TRBV5-4 and TRBJ2-2; maybe TRBD1 (5 bases). Germline CDR1 and CDR2: SGHNT and YYREEE (reference sequence). Deletions cut 4 bases from V and 6 bases from J, with 13 bases between. CDR3 size: 14 residues. For the CDR3, the DNA is TGTGCCAGCAGCCCCTCCCAGGGATCCGGGGAGCTGTTTTTT. This codes for CASSPSQGSGELFF. The whole variable domain, remainder taken from reference TRBV5-4 and TRBJ2-2, is ETGVTQSPTHLIKTRGQQVTLRCSSQSGHNTVSWYQQALGQGPQFIFQYYREEENGRGNFPPRFSGLQFPNYSSELNVNALELDDSALYLCASSPSQGSGELFFGEGSRLTVL.

This clone showed up just a few times. The rearrangement joins TRBV6-4 to TRBJ2-3; 10 nucleotides line up with TRBD2. The V and J ends lost 5 bases and 1 base, in that order; junction bases with no gene match: 3. This CDR3 has 15 residues. Germline lookup yields CDR1 MRHNA and CDR2 SNTAGT. This chain's CDR3 is CASSFTSGGTDTQYF. CDR3 in DNA: TGTGCCAGCAGTTTTACTAGCGGGGGCACAGATACGCAGTATTTT.

The genes are TRBV11-2 and TRBJ1-2; tentative D call: TRBD1 (5 bases). Germline V lookup: CDR1 SGHAT, CDR2 FQNNGV. Trimming left V 0 bases short and J 8 bases short, with 16 bases between. The CDR3 contains 15 residues. The CDR3 DNA is TGTGCCAGCAGCTTAGAATCGGGGCCCACAAGCGGCTACACCTTC. As protein: CASSLESGPTSGYTF.

This chain links TRBV19 with TRBJ1-6; no definite D call. Looked up from germline, CDR1 is LNHDA and CDR2 is SQIVND (reference sequence). Deletions cut 0 bases from V and 2 bases from J, with 8 bases between. The CDR3 has 16 residues. Written as DNA, the CDR3 is TGTGCCAGTAGTATAGATTACAGCGCCTATAATTCACCCCTCCACTTT. Its translation is CASSIDYSAYNSPLHF. The full variable domain, rest sourced from reference TRBV19 and TRBJ1-6, is DGGITQSPKYLFRKEGQNVTLSCEQNLNHDAMYWYRQDPGQGLRLIYYSQIVNDFQKGDIAEGYSVSREKKESFPLTVTSAQKNPTAFYLCASSIDYSAYNSPLHFGNGTRLTVT.

The genes are TRBV7-9 and TRBJ2-7, with TRBD2 as a possible D gene (5 bases). Trimming took 6 bases from V and 1 from J, leaving 22 bases between them. The CDR3 is 17 amino acids. Looked up from germline, CDR1 is SEHNR and CDR2 is FQNEAQ (reference sequence). CDR3 sequence (DNA): TGTGCCAGCAGACCGCCCCCGGGCGGGTTCCGGTCCTACGAGCAGTACTTC. This translates into CASRPPPGGFRSYEQYF.

This chain connects TRBV27 to TRBJ2-7; possibly TRBD1 for D (6 bases). The V and J ends lost 7 bases and 6 bases respectively, with 13 bases between them. Germline CDR1 and CDR2: MNHEY and SMNVEV (reference sequence). The CDR3 sequence is 12 residues long. The CDR3 reads CASTTGMGEQYF. The CDR3 nucleotides read TGTGCCAGCACCACAGGGATGGGCGAGCAGTACTTC.

The rearrangement links TRBV27 to TRBJ1-5; maybe TRBD1 (6 bases). The V end was cut by 8 bases, the J end by 7 bases, with 18 bases between. Germline V gene lookup returns CDR1 MNHEY and CDR2 SMNVEV (reference sequence). The CDR3 extends over 14 amino acids. The chain's CDR3 is CASCVLGGAQPQHF. In nucleotides, the CDR3 is TGTGCCAGCTGCGTCCTGGGGGGGGCACAGCCCCAGCATTTT.

This rearrangement joins TRBV4-1 to TRBJ2-6, with no clear D. Looked up from germline, CDR1 is MGHRA and CDR2 is YSYEKL. The ends were cut back, 5 bases at V and 0 bases at J, with 5 bases in the middle. The CDR3 is 14 amino acids. The CDR3 DNA follows: TGCGCCAGCAGCGGGCTCTCTGGGGCCAACGTCCTGACTTTC. This codes for CASSGLSGANVLTF.

This chain connects TRBV9 to TRBJ1-2; possible D gene TRBD1, 6 bases. Trimming took off 0 bases at V and 2 bases at J, with 11 bases between the two ends. The CDR3 totals 15 residues. Germline V gene lookup returns CDR1 SGDLS and CDR2 YYNGEE. The CDR3 loop is CASSVGGPGNYGYTF. The CDR3, as DNA: TGTGCCAGCAGCGTAGGGGGGCCGGGAAACTATGGCTACACCTTC.

The chain uses TRBV27 and TRBJ1-1; D not resolved. This CDR3 has 11 residues. CDR1 and CDR2 (germline): MNHEY, SMNVEV (reference sequence). Trimming took 4 bases from V and 11 from J, leaving 11 bases between them. The CDR3 nucleotides read TGTGCCAGCAGTTCCCGAATAGCGGCTTTCTTT. This encodes CASSSRIAAFF.

This clone has just a few counts. The V and J genes are TRBV19 and TRBJ1-1; TRBD1 agrees at 9 bases. The CDR3 has 15 residues. The germline CDR1 and CDR2 sequences are LNHDA and SQIVND (reference sequence). V was pared by 6 bases and J by 11 bases, with 16 bases of the junction left unmatched. The CDR3 sequence: CASSPAYWTGATAFF. CDR3 bases: TGTGCCAGTAGCCCTGCTTATTGGACAGGGGCCACCGCTTTCTTT.

This clone was seen a handful of times. This chain connects TRBV5-1 to TRBJ1-1; D gene unclear. The V end was cut by 0 bases, the J end by 1 base, with 13 bases between. The V gene's germline CDR1 is SGHRS and CDR2 YFSETQ. This CDR3 spans 16 amino acids. The CDR3 nucleotides read TGCGCCAGCAGCTTGGTTGATGGATTTCAGAACACTGAAGCTTTCTTT. Its protein product is CASSLVDGFQNTEAFF.

This clone turned up a few times. The chain combines TRBV30 with TRBJ1-6; no clear D gene. This CDR3 contains 13 residues. Deletions cut 5 bases from V and 5 bases from J, with 10 bases between. Germline V gives CDR1 GTSNPN, CDR2 SVGIG (reference sequence). In nucleotides, the CDR3 is TGTGCCTGGGAGGAAAGGCATAATTCACCCCTCCACTTT. Residues: CAWEERHNSPLHF.

The V call is TRBV12-5, the J call TRBJ1-2; D may be TRBD1 (5 bases). This CDR3 region has 15 residues. Germline CDR1 and CDR2: LGHNT and FRNRAP. The V gene lost 6 bases and the J gene lost 5 bases, with 19 bases spanning the gap. CDR3 nucleotides: TGTGCTAGTGGACTGGGACCCGGTAGGGTTTATGGCTACACCTTC. Translating gives CASGLGPGRVYGYTF.

V usage is TRBV9 and J usage is TRBJ1-3; the D is unclear. Trimming removed 4 bases at V and 0 bases at J, with 11 bases between. The germline CDR1 and CDR2 sequences are SGDLS and YYNGEE. The CDR3 is 15 amino acids. The CDR3 reads CASSPALRSGNTIYF. The CDR3 bases are TGTGCCAGCAGCCCCGCTTTGCGCTCTGGAAACACCATATATTTT.

The chain carries TRBV6-5 and TRBJ1-3, with TRBD1 matching 8 bases. Germline lookup yields CDR1 MNHEY and CDR2 SVGAGI. This CDR3 has 15 residues. Trimming at V came to 4 bases and at J to 5 bases, leaving 7 bases not matched to a gene. CDR3 protein: CASSFTRDRRNTIYF. The CDR3 bases are TGTGCCAGCAGTTTCACCCGGGACAGGAGAAACACCATATATTTT.

The chain links TRBV6-6 to TRBJ1-5; TRBD1 matches at 8 bases. Germline V CDR1 and CDR2: MNHNY, SVGAGI (reference sequence). J was trimmed by 7 bases and V by 6 bases; bases with no gene match: 11. The CDR3 has 15 residues. The CDR3: CASRRDRGIGQPQHF. CDR3 sequence (DNA): TGTGCCAGCAGACGTGACAGGGGCATAGGACAGCCCCAGCATTTT.

The gene calls are TRBV6-5 and TRBJ2-1; no definite D call. Germline V gene lookup returns CDR1 MNHEY and CDR2 SVGAGI. V was pared by 6 bases and J by 7 bases, with 10 bases between. The CDR3 extends over 12 amino acids. This CDR3 reads CASSRGENEQFF. The CDR3 coding sequence is TGTGCCAGCAGCCGCGGTGAGAATGAGCAGTTCTTC.

V usage is TRBV6-1 and J usage is TRBJ2-6, with D unresolved. The CDR3 consists of 16 residues. The V end was cut by 2 bases, the J end by 0 bases, with 8 bases between. The germline V gene has CDR1 MNHNS and CDR2 SASEGT. CDR3: CASSEFQSSGANVLTF. As DNA, the CDR3 is TGTGCCAGCAGTGAATTCCAGAGCTCTGGGGCCAACGTCCTGACTTTC.

V usage is TRBV4-2 and J usage is TRBJ2-3, with 11 bases matching TRBD2. This CDR3 is built from 17 residues. V lost 3 bases to trimming and J lost 2 bases; unmatched junction nucleotides: 7. Germline V gene lookup returns CDR1 LGHNA and CDR2 YNFKEQ. The CDR3 nucleotides read TGTGCCAGCAGCCAGATAGCGGGGGGGCCGAACACAGATACGCAGTATTTT. It codes for CASSQIAGGPNTDTQYF.

The chain recombines TRBV15 with TRBJ2-3; D is uncertain. Trimming cost V 4 bases and J 6 bases, with 8 bases left between them. The CDR3 contains 12 residues. Germline loops: CDR1 LNHNV, CDR2 YYDKDF (reference sequence). In nucleotides, the CDR3 is TGTGCCACCAGCACATCAGATGATACGCAGTATTTT. It codes for CATSTSDDTQYF.

V gene TRBV27 combines with J gene TRBJ1-6, with TRBD1 matching over 12 bases. The junction had 5 bases not matched to a gene; V was cut back by 2 bases and J by 9 bases. CDR3 length: 16 amino acids. Per germline, CDR1 MNHEY and CDR2 SMNVEV (reference sequence). CDR3 sequence: CASSLTGTGGRSPLHF. The CDR3 region has the DNA TGTGCCAGCAGTTTAACCGGGACAGGGGGCCGTTCACCCCTCCACTTT.

A remark on this clone: An end of the junction does not agree with germline; a read error may underlie this. The chain uses TRBV7-7 and TRBJ2-5; 9 bases align to TRBD2. The germline CDR1 and CDR2 sequences are SSHAT and FNYEAQ (reference sequence). The CDR3 runs to 14 residues. In DNA, the CDR3 is TGTGCTAGCAGCCAAATAGCGGGGGAGGAGACCCAGTACTTC. Translation gives CASSQIAGEETQYF.

V and J are TRBV30 and TRBJ1-4, with D hard to call. The CDR3 loop spans 14 amino acids. V was clipped by 3 bases and J by 6 bases, with 14 bases between them. The germline V gene has CDR1 GTSNPN and CDR2 SVGIG (reference sequence). The CDR3 DNA follows: TGTGCCTGGAGGAAAGGGCAGGTGGATGAAAAACTGTTTTTT. Protein: CAWRKGQVDEKLFF.

The V and J genes are TRBV19 and TRBJ2-3; D call uncertain. The V end lost 7 bases, the J end lost 0 bases, and 11 bases lay between the germline ends. The CDR3 loop spans 14 amino acids. Germline values: CDR1 LNHDA, CDR2 SQIVND (reference sequence). CDR3 nucleotide sequence: TGTGCCAGTAAGCAAGAATTGAGCACAGATACGCAGTATTTT. Translated, it gives CASKQELSTDTQYF.